This is a list of T cell receptor beta chains from one sample in a study of CD8 T cells in ankylosing spondylitis. TCRdb used MiXCR to reprocess the 5' RACE reads, holding one entry per CDR3 protein. The profile covers roughly 700,000 distinct CDR3 sequences, with over 15% appearing a single time and roughly a fifth taken by the ten largest. The sequenced material came from blood, either unsorted or a sorted T cell fraction (not recorded which). These receptors came from a male donor with ankylosing spondylitis. CDR3s include the opening cysteine and the closing phenylalanine or tryptophan. D genes are given only for firm matches. Size values are once, few and many counts, or a class for expanded clones, and some rows have none.

J gene,V gene,D gene,clone size,CDR3 DNA,CDR3 protein
TRBJ2-5,TRBV7-8,TRBD1,-,TGTGCCAGCACCCTCCTGACTCAGGGGGATAAAGAGACCCAGTACTTC,CASTLLTQGDKETQYF
TRBJ2-5,TRBV10-3,TRBD2,few,TGTGCCATCAGTGAGTCGCAGGGGACTAGCGAAGAGACCCAGTACTTC,CAISESQGTSEETQYF
TRBJ1-5,TRBV18,TRBD1,-,TGTGCCAGCTCACTCAGTACAGGGGGCGTCAATCAGCCCCAGCATTTT,CASSLSTGGVNQPQHF
TRBJ1-6,TRBV20-1,-,-,TGCAGTGCTGTGGGGCTGAATTCACCCCTCCACTTT,CSAVGLNSPLHF
TRBJ2-2,TRBV5-1,-,many,TGCGCCAGCAGCTTTCCGCCGGGCATAGTAAACACCGGGGAGCTGTTTTTT,CASSFPPGIVNTGELFF
TRBJ2-2,TRBV6-9,TRBD1,few,TGTGCCAGCAGTTCCGAACTTGGCCCAGGGGGAACCTACTCGAACACCGGGGAGCTGTTTTTT,CASSSELGPGGTYSNTGELFF
TRBJ1-2,TRBV7-2,-,few,TGTGCCAGCAGCCGCGGGGGGGGAAATGGCTACACCTTC,CASSRGGGNGYTF
TRBJ2-2,TRBV4-3,-,few,TGCGCCAGCAGCCAAGATATTAATACGGGGACCAACACCGGGGAGCTGTTTTTT,CASSQDINTGTNTGELFF
TRBJ2-3,TRBV6-1,TRBD2,-,TGTGCCAGCAGCGGACTAGCGGCAGGGAATACGCAGTATTTT,CASSGLAAGNTQYF
TRBJ1-1,TRBV3-1,-,-,TGTGCCAGCAGCCGACCCGGGACCCCCGTGCTAGCTTTCTTT,CASSRPGTPVLAFF
TRBJ2-7,TRBV29-1,-,many,TGCAGCGTTGAACTCCCGGGACGGAACTCCTACGAGCAGTACTTC,CSVELPGRNSYEQYF
TRBJ2-1,TRBV5-1,-,few,TGCGCCAGCAGCCACCCGATGGGCGGGGAAAACAATGAGCAGTTCTTC,CASSHPMGGENNEQFF
TRBJ2-2,TRBV24-1,-,-,TGTGCCACCAGACAGGACGGCTCCACCGGGGAGCTGTTTTTT,CATRQDGSTGELFF
TRBJ2-7,TRBV11-2,TRBD1,-,TGTGCCAGCAGCTTGGAAAGACAGGGGCCCTCCTACGAGCAGTACTTC,CASSLERQGPSYEQYF
TRBJ2-3,TRBV5-1,TRBD2,-,TGCGCCAGCAGAGCCGGGACTAGCGAGACAGATACGCAGAATTTT,CASRAGTSETDTQNF
TRBJ1-1,TRBV15,TRBD1,-,TGTGCCACGCGCCGCAGGGGGAGAAACACTGAAGCTTTCTTT,CATRRRGRNTEAFF
TRBJ1-2,TRBV12-3/TRBV12-4,-,-,TGTGCCAGCAGTCCACGCCCCGCAGGGCAGGGCTATGGCTACACCTTC,CASSPRPAGQGYGYTF
TRBJ2-7,TRBV29-1,-,many,TGCAGCGCCAAAGGGGCCATCTCCTACGAGCAGTACTTC,CSAKGAISYEQYF
TRBJ1-2,TRBV7-2,-,-,TGTGCCAGCAGCCCCGATGCTGGGAATAACTATGGCTACACCTTC,CASSPDAGNNYGYTF
TRBJ2-1,TRBV10-3,-,-,TGTGCCATCAGTACCGGAAAGAACAATGAGCAGTTCTTC,CAISTGKNNEQFF
TRBJ2-7,TRBV5-1,TRBD1,once,TGCGCCAGCAGCCAGGGGACAGGGGATACCGACGAGCAGTACTTC,CASSQGTGDTDEQYF
TRBJ1-2,TRBV18,-,few,TGTGCCAGCTCACCGAGCGGCCGGGTCGATGGCTACACCTTC,CASSPSGRVDGYTF
TRBJ2-5,TRBV11-2,-,many,TGTGCCAGCAGCTTAGAGGAGGGGTACCAAGAGACCCAGTACTTC,CASSLEEGYQETQYF
TRBJ1-1,TRBV5-1,-,-,TGCGCCAGCAGCCTGCTACAGGCCGGGGGCACTGAAGCTTTCTTT,CASSLLQAGGTEAFF
TRBJ2-2,TRBV5-1,TRBD1,-,TGCGCCAGCAGCCCGGAAGGGACAGGGAGGAACACCGGGGAGCTGTTTTTT,CASSPEGTGRNTGELFF
TRBJ2-1,TRBV20-1,-,-,TGCAGTGCTAGACCCGCGGGCAGGGATTACTACAATGAGCAGTTCTTC,CSARPAGRDYYNEQFF
TRBJ2-1,TRBV5-1,TRBD2,many,TGCGCCAGCAGCTGGACACGGACTAGCGGGGGGGGGAGCTCCTACAATGAGCAGTTCTTC,CASSWTRTSGGGSSYNEQFF
TRBJ2-5,TRBV12-3/TRBV12-4,-,-,TGTGCCAGCGCCACCGGGTTGGGGGGAGAGACCCAGTACTTC,CASATGLGGETQYF
TRBJ2-3,TRBV12-3/TRBV12-4,TRBD2,-,TGTGCCAGCAGTACGGGACTACGCACAGATACGCAGTATTTT,CASSTGLRTDTQYF
TRBJ1-1,TRBV4-3,-,few,TGCGCCAGCAGCCAAGTAGGGACCTCCCAAGCTTTCTTT,CASSQVGTSQAFF
TRBJ2-2,TRBV24-1,TRBD2,few,TGTGCCACCAGTGATCCAAGCGGGAGGCGAGAAACCGGGGAGCTGTTTTTT,CATSDPSGRRETGELFF
TRBJ2-1,TRBV7-2,-,-,TGTGCCAGCAGACCCCAGGGGGGGCTATTAAGCAATGAGCAGTTCTTC,CASRPQGGLLSNEQFF
TRBJ1-6,TRBV7-2,-,few,TGTGCCAGCAGCCCCGGGACTTATACCTTTCATAATTCACCCCTCCACTTT,CASSPGTYTFHNSPLHF
TRBJ1-1,TRBV9,-,few,TGTGCCAGCAGCGTAGGTAATGGGAACACTGAAGCTTTCTTT,CASSVGNGNTEAFF
TRBJ2-3,TRBV20-1,-,-,TGCAGTGCTAGTAAGGTTAACACAGATACGCAGTATTTT,CSASKVNTDTQYF
TRBJ2-3,TRBV29-1,-,many,TGCAGCGTTGAAAGGGCCTACCAGACAGATACGCAGTATTTT,CSVERAYQTDTQYF
TRBJ1-2,TRBV25-1,-,once,TGTGCCAGCAGTGAGTCCGGGGGCTATGGCTACACCTTC,CASSESGGYGYTF
TRBJ1-5,TRBV6-1,-,few,TGTGCCAGCAGGCCCGCCAGTAGCAATCAGCCCCAGCATTTT,CASRPASSNQPQHF
TRBJ1-1,TRBV11-2,-,-,TGTGCCAGCAGCTTAGGGAAGACGGAGTTT,CASSLGKTEF
TRBJ2-3,TRBV12-3/TRBV12-4,-,-,TGTGCCAGCAGGGACGGACAGAGCACAGATACGCAGTATTTT,CASRDGQSTDTQYF
TRBJ1-1,TRBV3-1,-,-,TGTGCCAGCAGCCAAAGAGGAAGGGCTTTCTTT,CASSQRGRAFF
TRBJ2-2,TRBV7-3,-,-,TGTGCCAGCAGCTCCTCTCCGGGGTCAATAGACACCGGGGAGCTGTTTTTT,CASSSSPGSIDTGELFF
TRBJ2-3,TRBV11-1,-,-,TGTGCCAGCAGCCCTACGAGGGGGGCGATTGGTTCAACAGATACGCAGTATTTT,CASSPTRGAIGSTDTQYF
TRBJ1-1,TRBV12-3/TRBV12-4,-,few,TGTGCCAGCAGTTTCAGACAGTCTCGGCTTATGAACACTGAAGCTTTCTTT,CASSFRQSRLMNTEAFF
TRBJ2-3,TRBV5-6,-,-,TGTGCCAGCAGCGGGGGCCTAGGCCGAGGCACAGATACGCAGTATTTT,CASSGGLGRGTDTQYF
TRBJ2-1,TRBV15,-,-,TGTGCCACCAGCCCGGCCTCAACCTACAATGAGCAGTTCTTC,CATSPASTYNEQFF
TRBJ2-1,TRBV10-3,TRBD2,few,TGTGCCATCAGGGGGGGGTACAATGAGCAGTTCTTC,CAIRGGYNEQFF
TRBJ2-1,TRBV9,-,few,TGTGCCAGCACCCGGGACGAGAGCAATGAGCAGTTCTTC,CASTRDESNEQFF
TRBJ1-1,TRBV2,-,-,TGTGCCAGCAGTGGCCGGGCTATAGCGAACACTGAAGCTTTCTTT,CASSGRAIANTEAFF
TRBJ1-1,TRBV29-1,-,once,TGCAGCTCCAAGGGGGGAACTGAAGCTTTCTTT,CSSKGGTEAFF
TRBJ2-1,TRBV7-8,TRBD1,-,TGTGCCAGCAGCAGCAGACAGGGCTTGGCCTCCTACAATGAGCAGTTCTTC,CASSSRQGLASYNEQFF
TRBJ2-2,TRBV7-9,-,few,TGTGCCAGCAGCTTAGCAGGGGACCACCGAGCCGGGGAGCTGTTTTTT,CASSLAGDHRAGELFF
TRBJ2-1,TRBV12-3/TRBV12-4,-,-,TGTGCCAGCAGACCGGAAGTTAGGCCGGACAATGAGCAGTTCTTC,CASRPEVRPDNEQFF
TRBJ2-1,TRBV14,-,few,TGTGCCAGCAGCCAGTTGAGAGTAGCGGAGAATGAGCAGTTCTTC,CASSQLRVAENEQFF
TRBJ1-1,TRBV30,-,-,TGTGCCTGGAGTAAGGACTGGGGAACTGAAGCTTTCTTT,CAWSKDWGTEAFF